The next 19 T cell receptor beta chains were all read from a single sample in a study of monozygotic twins with inflammatory bowel disease. Reanalyzing the 5' RACE reads, TCRdb keeps one entry per CDR3 protein, without DNA. This sample lists approximately 400,000 distinct CDR3 sequences; its ten largest clones have less than 2.5%. Specimen: blood. These receptor sequences come from a human donor with ulcerative colitis or Crohn's disease, or a healthy co-twin of an affected twin (not recorded which).

This chain links TRBV3-1 with TRBJ2-1; TCRdb designates TRBD1, a call that cannot be tested without DNA. The CDR3 is 15 amino acids. Per germline, CDR1 LGHDT and CDR2 YNNKEL (reference sequence). The CDR3 loop is CASSHAPGGAVEQFF.

This chain joins TRBV3-1 and TRBJ2-3; TCRdb indicates TRBD1, and absent DNA this call remains unverified. The CDR3 is 16 residues long. Germline values: CDR1 LGHDT, CDR2 YNNKEL (reference sequence). The CDR3 is CASSHLGQRSTDTQYF.

This chain connects TRBV7-6 to TRBJ2-2; TCRdb names TRBD1, which stays unverified in the absence of DNA. The CDR3 spans 16 residues. Germline-derived CDR1 and CDR2 are SGHVS and FNYEAQ. CDR3 amino acids: CASSLARVENTGELFF.

The chain links TRBV6-1 to TRBJ1-6; TCRdb returns TRBD1, unconfirmable since there is no DNA. CDR1 is MNHNS and CDR2 is SASEGT in the germline V gene. There are 16 residues in the CDR3. The CDR3 is CASSTRSAGTRSPLHF.

V and J are TRBV10-3 and TRBJ2-3; TCRdb outputs TRBD1, but without DNA this stays unchecked. The CDR3 spans 14 residues. Germline CDR1 is ENHRY and CDR2 is SYGVKD. The CDR3 region is CAIRAQGSTDTQYF.

The V call is TRBV7-8, the J call TRBJ2-1; the D gene TCRdb calls, TRBD1, cannot be checked with no DNA. The germline V gene encodes CDR1 SGHVS and CDR2 FQNEAQ. This CDR3 spans 15 amino acids. CDR3 residues: CASSPPGWGGDEQFF.

The chain employs TRBV12-3 or TRBV12-4 and TRBJ1-1. This CDR3 is built from 13 residues. The CDR3: CASSLIQNTEAFF.

CDR3 loop: CASSYGLAGNTDTQYF. This chain joins TRBV6-5 and TRBJ2-3; TCRdb indicates TRBD2, and absent DNA this call remains unverified. CDR1 is MNHEY and CDR2 is SVGAGI in the germline V gene. The CDR3 contains 16 residues.

The genes are TRBV23-1 and TRBJ2-4; TCRdb calls TRBD2, which cannot be checked without DNA. TRBV23-1 is annotated as an ORF whose role is uncertain. The CDR3 totals 23 residues. The CDR3 is CASRNVVGAGGFEGMRAKNIQYF.

The chain couples TRBV3-1 to TRBJ1-4. Germline V lookup: CDR1 LGHDT, CDR2 YNNKEL (reference sequence). The CDR3 consists of 15 residues. CDR3 amino acids: CASSQAPARNEKLFF. The full variable domain, completed using reference TRBV3-1 and TRBJ1-4, is DTAVSQTPKYLVTQMGNDKSIKCEQNLGHDTMYWYKQDSKKFLKIMFSYNNKELIINETVPNRFSPKSPDKAHLNLHINSLELGDSAVYFCASSQAPARNEKLFFGSGTQLSVL.

The V and J genes are TRBV11-3 and TRBJ2-1; there is no DNA to check the TCRdb D call of TRBD2. The germline V gene has CDR1 SGHNT and CDR2 YENEEA. The CDR3 length is 14 residues. This CDR3 is CASSSSPLAGEQFF.

The V gene is TRBV15, the J gene TRBJ1-5. The germline gives CDR1 LNHNV, CDR2 YYDKDF (reference sequence). This CDR3 is 13 amino acids long. Here the CDR3 reads CATSRDLTQPQHF.

The J gene is TRBJ1-5, the V gene TRBV2. Germline V gives CDR1 SNHLY, CDR2 FYNNEI. The CDR3 is 15 amino acids. CDR3 sequence reads: CASTSYGEADQPQHF.

This chain connects TRBV20-1 to TRBJ2-1. This CDR3 has 14 residues. Germline lookup yields CDR1 DFQATT and CDR2 SNEGSKA (reference sequence). CDR3 sequence: CSESIPSSYNEQFF.

This chain uses TRBV5-1 with TRBJ2-3; lacking DNA, the TRBD1 call made by TCRdb goes unchecked. This CDR3 spans 17 amino acids. CDR1 SGHRS and CDR2 YFSETQ come from the germline V gene. This CDR3 reads CASSLGRSGANTDTQYF. The variable domain in full, completed from reference TRBV5-1 and TRBJ2-3, reads KAGVTQTPRYLIKTRGQQVTLSCSPISGHRSVSWYQQTPGQGLQFLFEYFSETQRNKGNFPGRFSGRQFSNSRSEMNVSTLELGDSALYLCASSLGRSGANTDTQYFGPGTRLTVL.

V and J are TRBV5-1 and TRBJ2-5; TCRdb picks TRBD2, but there is no DNA to check that call. There are 16 residues in the CDR3. Germline CDR1 reads SGHRS; CDR2 reads YFSETQ. The CDR3 sequence is CASSFGAGGLEETQYF.

The chain is built from TRBV7-2 and TRBJ2-1. Germline V gives CDR1 SGHTA, CDR2 FQGNSA. CDR3 length: 16 residues. The CDR3: CASSPKTLATYNEQFF.

This chain links TRBV29-1 with TRBJ1-1; TCRdb's D call, TRBD1, is unchecked because there is no DNA. The CDR3 runs 14 residues. Germline-derived CDR1 and CDR2 are SQVTM and ANQGSEA. The CDR3 is CSAHRDSLNTEAFF.

The chain uses TRBV20-1 and TRBJ2-2. The V gene's germline CDR1 is DFQATT and CDR2 SNEGSKA (reference sequence). CDR3 length: 15 residues. The CDR3 is CSARERLGGTGELFF.